Below are 28 T cell receptor beta chains sequenced from a single sample in a study of vaccination and CD4 T cells after COVID-19. Treatment: roughly ten-day PBMC culture with coronavirus spike peptide pools or control peptides (ViraFEST assay). With the Oncomine TCR Beta short-read assay, DNA from cultured CD4+ T cells was sequenced. TCRdb ran MiXCR on the PCR reads and lists one entry per CDR3 protein. Among 20,000 to 25,000 distinct CDR3 sequences, approximately 38% were seen once, and the ten largest hold about 5%. No antigen has been identified for these receptors. The sample in question was CD4+ T cells from blood, cultured in vitro, obtained before SARS-CoV-2 vaccination. These receptors were taken from a human donor who had recovered from COVID-19.

The genes are TRBV5-1 and TRBJ2-5; 9 bases align to TRBD1. Germline-derived CDR1 and CDR2 are SGHRS and YFSETQ. With V trimmed by 3 bases and J by 5 bases, 5 bases remained unmatched. The CDR3 length is 14 residues. The CDR3 reads CASSSGQGTETQYF. The CDR3 DNA is TGCGCCAGCAGCTCGGGACAGGGTACCGAGACCCAGTACTTC.

The chain couples TRBV7-2 to TRBJ1-6; D is uncertain. CDR1 and CDR2 (germline): SGHTA, FQGNSA. V lost 3 bases and J 4 bases, leaving 7 bases between the germline ends. This CDR3 has 14 residues. CDR3 sequence reads: CASSLDGYNSPLHF. CDR3 nucleotide sequence: TGTGCCAGCAGCTTGGACGGATATAATTCACCCCTCCACTTT.

The DNA for the CDR3 is TGCGCCAGCAGTGAGTCCGGCGGGAGCCCAGATACGCAGTATTTT. Translated: CASSESGGSPDTQYF. V is TRBV10-1 and J is TRBJ2-3; TRBD2 agrees at 7 bases. CDR3 size: 15 residues. CDR1 and CDR2 (germline): WNHNN, SYGVQD (reference sequence). With 0 bases clipped from V and 4 bases from J, the junction kept 4 bases outside the gene matches.

The rearrangement uses TRBV7-9 and TRBJ1-2; D gene uncertain. V was shortened by 1 base and J by 1 base, with 7 bases between the two germline ends. CDR3 length: 14 residues. Germline CDR1 reads SEHNR; CDR2 reads FQNEAQ (reference sequence). The CDR3 here is CASSLVSVNYGYTF. DNA for the CDR3: TGTGCCAGCAGCTTAGTCTCTGTTAACTATGGCTACACCTTC.

This clonotype was seen a handful of times. The J gene is TRBJ1-1, the V gene TRBV7-8; 8 positions agree with TRBD1. Germline V lookup: CDR1 SGHVS, CDR2 FQNEAQ. V trimming: 1 base; J trimming: 5 bases; junction bases outside the gene matches: 6. There are 15 residues in the CDR3. The CDR3 sequence is CASSLVQGASTEAFF. The DNA for the CDR3 is TGTGCCAGCAGCTTAGTCCAGGGGGCGAGTACTGAAGCTTTCTTT.

The chain has TRBV6-1 and TRBJ2-3; D ambiguous. V was pared by 6 bases and J by 2 bases, with 12 bases between. The CDR3 is 14 amino acids. Germline V gene data show CDR1 as MNHNS and CDR2 as SASEGT. Here the CDR3 DNA reads TGTGCCAGCAGATTAGCTCCAAACACAGATACGCAGTATTTT. Its protein is CASRLAPNTDTQYF.

This clonotype has more than one count but fewer than ten. The chain is built from TRBV7-6 and TRBJ2-1, with 8 bases identical to TRBD1. The CDR3 length is 17 residues. In germline, CDR1 is SGHVS, CDR2 FNYEAQ. The trim removed 5 bases at V and 6 bases at J, leaving 15 bases unmatched. The CDR3 reads CASSRTTGFTGGNEQFF. Written as DNA, the CDR3 is TGTGCCAGCAGCCGAACCACAGGGTTTACAGGGGGCAATGAGCAGTTCTTC.

This chain connects TRBV7-9 to TRBJ2-6, with D perhaps matching TRBD2 (6 bases). V was trimmed by 5 bases and J by 2 bases, leaving 10 bases between them. The CDR3 has 15 amino acids. Germline CDR1 is SEHNR and CDR2 is FQNEAQ (reference sequence). The CDR3 DNA reads TGTGCCAGCAGCCGACTAGTTCCTGGGGCCAACGTCCTGACTTTC. It codes for CASSRLVPGANVLTF.

CDR3 loop: CASRPLGTANTEAFF. For the CDR3, the DNA is TGTGCCAGCAGACCCCTCGGGACAGCGAACACTGAAGCTTTCTTT. The rearrangement joins TRBV12-3 or TRBV12-4 to TRBJ1-1; TRBD1 matches at 7 bases. Germline trimming cut 6 bases from V and 1 base from J; bases unmatched to any gene: 8. This CDR3 is 15 amino acids long.

The chain links TRBV28 to TRBJ2-7, with D hard to call. CDR1 is MDHEN, CDR2 SYDVKM, per germline. The CDR3 totals 15 residues. The V end lost 2 bases, the J end lost 2 bases, and 13 bases lay between the germline ends. The CDR3 region has the DNA TGTGCCAGCAGTTTAGAGCAGCCAACGCCCTACGAGCAGTACTTC. Amino acids: CASSLEQPTPYEQYF. Combining the CDR3 with reference TRBV28 and TRBJ2-7 gives the whole variable domain DVKVTQSSRYLVKRTGEKVFLECVQDMDHENMFWYRQDPGLGLRLIYFSYDVKMKEKGDIPEGYSVSREKKERFSLILESASTNQTSMYLCASSLEQPTPYEQYFGPGTRLTVT.

This chain joins TRBV6-1 and TRBJ1-5; the D gene is possibly TRBD1 (5 bases). The germline V gene encodes CDR1 MNHNS and CDR2 SASEGT. The length of the CDR3 is 16 residues. The germline V and J ends were trimmed by 10 bases and 3 bases, with 22 bases remaining between them. The CDR3 DNA is TGTGCCACCACTCCAACCCGGGGGTCCGACAATCAGCCCCAGCATTTT. The encoded protein is CATTPTRGSDNQPQHF.

This rearrangement joins TRBV7-2 to TRBJ2-5, with D possibly being TRBD1 (6 bases). Germline lookup yields CDR1 SGHTA and CDR2 FQGNSA. The CDR3 has 15 residues. The V and J ends lost 2 bases and 1 base respectively, with 11 bases between them. As DNA, the CDR3 is TGTGCCAGCAGCTTAAATATAGGGGGCCAAGAGACCCAGTACTTC. Amino acid sequence: CASSLNIGGQETQYF.

There are a few counts of this clonotype. The chain uses TRBV24-1 and TRBJ1-2; D is unresolved. The V end was cut by 2 bases, the J end by 3 bases, with 9 bases between. CDR3 length: 14 amino acids. Per germline, CDR1 KGHDR and CDR2 SFDVKD. The CDR3 bases are TGTGCCACCAGTGATTCGTGGACGGACTATGGCTACACCTTC. It codes for CATSDSWTDYGYTF.

The V and J genes are TRBV7-2 and TRBJ1-2, with D possibly being TRBD1 (5 bases). The CDR3 has 15 residues. Trimming shortened V by 5 bases and J by 8 bases, and 21 bases separated the two germline ends. Germline V gives CDR1 SGHTA, CDR2 FQGNSA. The chain's CDR3 is CASSPTDSRGGGYTF. The CDR3 DNA sequence: TGTGCCAGCAGCCCGACGGACTCCCGGGGCGGCGGCTACACCTTC.

This clonotype came up a few times. The V call is TRBV5-4, the J call TRBJ2-5; no clear D gene. Between the trimmed V and J ends, which lost 4 bases and 6 bases, there was a span of 13 bases. Germline V lookup: CDR1 SGHNT, CDR2 YYREEE (reference sequence). The length of the CDR3 is 13 residues. The CDR3 bases are TGTGCCAGCAGCCCGGCAGGTTTGCAGACCCAGTACTTC. Translation gives CASSPAGLQTQYF.

J is TRBJ1-3 and V is TRBV10-2, with TRBD1 matching 11 bases. The germline gives CDR1 WSHSY, CDR2 SAAADI. The CDR3 spans 15 residues. The V segment lost 6 bases and the J segment 4 bases; nucleotides outside the gene matches: 5. The CDR3 bases are TGCGCCAGCAGAGGGACAGGGGGATCGGGAAACACCATATATTTT. Translating gives CASRGTGGSGNTIYF.

This sequence joins TRBV12-5 and TRBJ2-7, with TRBD2 matching over 13 bases. Losses at the gene ends were 2 bases for V and 3 bases for J; bases not matched to a gene: 7. Looked up from germline, CDR1 is LGHNT and CDR2 is FRNRAP. This CDR3 contains 17 residues. This CDR3 reads CASGLPRLAGGVYEQYF. Written as DNA, the CDR3 is TGTGCTAGTGGTTTGCCCCGACTAGCGGGGGGCGTCTACGAGCAGTACTTC.

This clonotype has just a few counts. The chain has TRBV15 and TRBJ1-5; weak D call: TRBD1 (6 bases). V lost 0 bases to trimming and J lost 7 bases, with 10 bases between them. Germline CDR1 reads LNHNV; CDR2 reads YYDKDF (reference sequence). The CDR3 has 14 amino acids. As DNA, the CDR3 is TGTGCCACCAGCAGAGAGGGAGGGGGACAGCCCCAGCATTTT. Translation: CATSREGGGQPQHF.

This sequence joins TRBV12-3 or TRBV12-4 and TRBJ1-1; 7 nucleotides line up with TRBD1. The CDR3 runs to 16 residues. The V gene end was trimmed by 2 bases and the J gene end by 4 bases; junction bases not matched to a gene: 10. The CDR3 DNA follows: TGTGCCAGCAGTTTAAGACAGGGATGGGGGGGCACTGAAGCTTTCTTT. It yields the protein CASSLRQGWGGTEAFF.

In its sample, this clonotype was seen a few times. J is TRBJ2-1 and V is TRBV27, with 9 bases fitting TRBD2. Germline lookup yields CDR1 MNHEY and CDR2 SMNVEV (reference sequence). The CDR3 is made up of 15 amino acids. The J segment lost 4 bases and the V segment lost 4 bases, leaving 5 bases of the junction unmatched. The CDR3 loop reads CASSYQRGAYNEQFF. CDR3 nucleotide sequence: TGTGCCAGCAGTTACCAGCGGGGGGCGTACAATGAGCAGTTCTTC.

The chain joins TRBV5-4 to TRBJ2-3; 7 bases are shared with TRBD2. V gave up 4 bases and J gave up 4 bases; unmatched junction bases: 12. CDR3 length: 16 residues. Germline V gives CDR1 SGHNT, CDR2 YYREEE (reference sequence). DNA for the CDR3: TGTGCCAGCAGCGCGACTACCGGGACTATAGCAGATACGCAGTATTTT. Translating gives CASSATTGTIADTQYF.

This clonotype was counted between two and nine times. This rearrangement joins TRBV11-3 to TRBJ1-1, with D unresolved. Germline assignment: CDR1 SGHNT and CDR2 YENEEA. The CDR3 loop spans 12 amino acids. Trimming left V 8 bases short and J 10 bases short, with 17 bases between. The CDR3 sequence: CASGRGVRRAFF. The CDR3 bases are TGTGCCAGCGGACGTGGGGTCCGACGAGCTTTCTTT.

The V gene is TRBV7-9, the J gene TRBJ2-2; TRBD1 agrees at 7 bases. Germline loops: CDR1 SEHNR, CDR2 FQNEAQ (reference sequence). The CDR3 runs to 15 residues. The trim removed 5 bases at V and 6 bases at J, leaving 9 bases unmatched. The CDR3 DNA reads as TGTGCCAGCAGCGAGCCGACAGGGCTTCCCGGGGAGCTGTTTTTT. Translation gives CASSEPTGLPGELFF.

The V gene is TRBV19, the J gene TRBJ2-1, with 8 bases lining up with TRBD2. The germline gives CDR1 LNHDA, CDR2 SQIVND (reference sequence). V was clipped by 6 bases and J by 4 bases; unmatched bases: 2. The CDR3 totals 13 residues. The CDR3 loop reads CASSVAGYNEQFF. The CDR3 DNA follows: TGTGCCAGTAGCGTAGCGGGGTACAATGAGCAGTTCTTC.

The V call is TRBV6-2 or TRBV6-3, the J call TRBJ1-1; D is uncertain. V was clipped by 7 bases and J by 6 bases, with 9 bases between them. Germline-derived CDR1 and CDR2 are MNHEY and SVGEGT. This CDR3 is built from 11 residues. DNA of the CDR3: TGTGCCAGCACGACGGGAGCTGAAGCTTTCTTT. Protein sequence: CASTTGAEAFF.

The chain couples TRBV4-1 to TRBJ1-5, with 7 bases aligning to TRBD1. V lost 1 base, J lost 6 bases, and 3 bases stayed unmatched. The CDR3 has 14 residues. The germline V gene has CDR1 MGHRA and CDR2 YSYEKL. CDR3 in DNA: TGCGCCAGCAGCCAAGGACAGGGAGGTCAGCCCCAGCATTTT. This translates into CASSQGQGGQPQHF.

The chain employs TRBV12-3 or TRBV12-4 and TRBJ2-5; possibly TRBD1 for D (5 bases). The CDR3 has 14 amino acids. V shed 2 bases and J shed 2 bases, with 9 bases lying between them. The chain's CDR3 is CASSLRGSQETQYF. The CDR3 nucleotides read TGTGCCAGCAGTTTAAGGGGATCGCAAGAGACCCAGTACTTC.

In this sample, this clonotype turned up a few times. V is TRBV20-1 and J is TRBJ2-3; D remains ambiguous. The CDR3 extends over 14 amino acids. V gave up 0 bases and J gave up 6 bases, with 13 bases separating them. From germline, CDR1 is DFQATT and CDR2 SNEGSKA (reference sequence). CDR3 residues: CSARDLVRVDTQYF. The CDR3, as DNA: TGCAGTGCTAGAGATCTGGTTAGAGTGGATACGCAGTATTTT.